Detailed here is one TCR beta chain. Its antigen is not identified. TCRdb reprocessed the reads with MiXCR, giving one entry per CDR3 protein. Among roughly 920,000 distinct CDR3 sequences, around 29% were seen once, and the ten largest hold more than 12%. This specimen belongs to a study of T cell repertoires in cytomegalovirus infection. As for the study in general: CMV infection and matching HLA type were both indicated by public TCR beta signatures.

CDR1 is SEHNR and CDR2 is FQNEAQ in the germline V gene (reference sequence). There are 14 residues in the CDR3. The ends were cut back, 2 bases at V and 8 bases at J, with 13 bases in the middle. The chain employs TRBV7-9 and TRBJ1-5; possibly TRBD1 for D (6 bases). The TCR sequence derives from a human donor in good health (CMV status not recorded). Some clones in this sample may be carry-over from other donors' samples. The sequenced sample was cultured CD8+ T cells from PBMCs, obtained from culture after CMV antigen stimulation. The CDR3 protein is CASSLSGAVEPQHF. CDR3 nucleotides: TGTGCCAGCAGCTTATCAGGGGCGGTGGAGCCCCAGCATTTT.